Below are 10 T cell receptor beta chains sequenced from a single sample in a study of Graves' ophthalmopathy and Graves' hyperthyroidism. TCR beta CDR3 regions were amplified from RNA transcripts. First-round RT-PCR relied on HTBI primers, and a second-round multiplex PCR came next. TCRdb itself ran the multiplex PCR reads through MiXCR, one entry per CDR3 protein. This table holds 300,000 to 450,000 distinct CDR3 sequences, about a sixth found once. Source material: peripheral blood. These receptors were taken from an adult woman with stable Graves' hyperthyroidism.

This clonotype was found many times. V usage is TRBV20-1 and J usage is TRBJ2-7; D might be TRBD1 or TRBD2, each matching 5 bases. The V gene lost 3 bases and the J gene lost 0 bases, with 9 bases spanning the gap. The CDR3 spans 13 residues. CDR1 is DFQATT, CDR2 SNEGSKA, per germline (reference sequence). CDR3 amino acids: CSARGRRSYEQYF. CDR3 DNA sequence: TGCAGTGCTAGGGGACGCCGCTCCTACGAGCAGTACTTC.

This clonotype has at least ten counts. The gene calls are TRBV2 and TRBJ1-5, with D perhaps TRBD1 (5 bases). The V gene's germline CDR1 is SNHLY and CDR2 FYNNEI. V was shortened by 4 bases and J by 2 bases, with 15 bases between the two germline ends. The length of the CDR3 is 16 residues. The CDR3 region is CASSGRVWGGNQPQHF. In nucleotides, the CDR3 is TGTGCCAGCAGTGGGAGGGTCTGGGGGGGCAATCAGCCCCAGCATTTT.

Ten or more counts support this clonotype. The V gene is TRBV30, the J gene TRBJ1-6; D unclear. The germline V and J ends were trimmed by 1 base and 6 bases, with 10 bases remaining between them. CDR1 GTSNPN and CDR2 SVGIG come from the germline V gene (reference sequence). The CDR3 loop spans 14 amino acids. The CDR3 DNA is TGTGCCTGGAGTGCCCGGACTCGTAATTCACCCCTCCACTTT. Translating gives CAWSARTRNSPLHF. Based on the CDR3 plus reference TRBV30 and TRBJ1-6, the full variable domain is SQTIHQWPATLVQPVGSPLSLECTVEGTSNPNLYWYRQAAGRGLQLLFYSVGIGQISSEVPQNLSASRPQDRQFILSSKKLLLSDSGFYLCAWSARTRNSPLHFGNGTRLTVT.

This clonotype was detected many times. V usage is TRBV11-2 and J usage is TRBJ2-2; 8 nucleotides match TRBD2. CDR1 is SGHAT and CDR2 is FQNNGV in the germline V gene. Losses at the gene ends were 5 bases for V and 13 bases for J; bases not matched to a gene: 9. This CDR3 is built from 13 residues. CDR3 nucleotide sequence: TGTGCCAGCAGCCCCGCGGGGGGCGTTGGGCTGTTTTTT. It is translated as CASSPAGGVGLFF.

This chain connects TRBV4-3 to TRBJ2-1, with 8 bases fitting TRBD2. The CDR3 spans 16 residues. The junction had 10 bases not matched to a gene; V was cut back by 0 bases and J by 9 bases. Germline lookup yields CDR1 LGHNA and CDR2 YSLEER. CDR3 DNA: TGCGCCAGCAGCCAAGATCCGGGACTAGACTTTGGTGAGCAGTTCTTC. The encoded protein is CASSQDPGLDFGEQFF.

This clonotype showed up many times. This sequence joins TRBV6-2 or TRBV6-3 and TRBJ1-5, with D possibly being TRBD1 (5 bases). The V gene's germline CDR1 is MNHEY and CDR2 SVGEGT. V shed 4 bases and J shed 5 bases, with 18 bases lying between them. The CDR3 loop spans 16 amino acids. The CDR3 DNA sequence: TGTGCCAGCAGTTCACCCAAGGGACGGGGAGATCAGCCCCAGCATTTT. It translates to CASSSPKGRGDQPQHF.

V is TRBV4-2 and J is TRBJ2-2; 8 bases map to TRBD2. V was clipped by 3 bases and J by 7 bases; unmatched bases: 1. Germline CDR1 is LGHNA and CDR2 is YNFKEQ. CDR3 length: 13 amino acids. In DNA form, the CDR3 reads TGTGCCAGCAGCCACGGGACTAGCGGGGAGCTGTTTTTT. Protein product: CASSHGTSGELFF.

There are a few counts of this clonotype. This rearrangement joins TRBV30 to TRBJ1-1, with 7 bases aligning to TRBD1. The germline CDR1 and CDR2 sequences are GTSNPN and SVGIG (reference sequence). This CDR3 has 12 amino acids. The trim removed 4 bases at V and 4 bases at J, leaving 3 bases unmatched. The CDR3 DNA is TGTGCCTGGACGCAGGGGGGCACTGAAGCTTTCTTT. Translated: CAWTQGGTEAFF. The entire variable domain, with the rest obtained from reference TRBV30 and TRBJ1-1, is as follows: SQTIHQWPATLVQPVGSPLSLECTVEGTSNPNLYWYRQAAGRGLQLLFYSVGIGQISSEVPQNLSASRPQDRQFILSSKKLLLSDSGFYLCAWTQGGTEAFFGQGTRLTVV.

Details on this clonotype: Mismatch with germline at one junction end may stem from a read error. This chain's CDR3 is CASSPAPGSTTGEMFF. The CDR3, as DNA: TGCGCCAGCAGCCCCGCTCCCGGGAGTACCACCGGGGAGATGTTTTTT. V gene TRBV5-1 combines with J gene TRBJ2-2, with D perhaps matching TRBD2 (6 bases). This CDR3 has 16 residues. Germline lookup yields CDR1 SGHRS and CDR2 YFSETQ.

This clonotype was observed at least ten times. The J gene is TRBJ1-2, the V gene TRBV29-1, with D tentatively TRBD1 (5 bases). V lost 6 bases to trimming and J lost 8 bases, with 16 bases between them. Germline values: CDR1 SQVTM, CDR2 ANQGSEA. The CDR3 extends over 12 amino acids. The DNA of the CDR3 is TGCAGCGTCGTACATGGGGCGTACGGCTACACCTTC. It is translated as CSVVHGAYGYTF.